The 17 T cell receptor beta chains below come from one sample, sequenced in a study of T cells after yellow fever vaccination. TCRdb passed the 5' RACE reads through MiXCR, listing each CDR3 protein once. The profile covers hundreds of thousands of distinct CDR3 sequences, with 8.7% appearing a single time and 18% taken by the ten largest. Source: PBMCs, taken on the day of the first yellow fever vaccination. The receptors derive from a man younger than 35 who received the YFV17D yellow fever vaccine.

The gene calls are TRBV7-9 and TRBJ2-7, with D unresolved. V was clipped by 2 bases and J by 3 bases, with 5 bases between them. CDR3 length equals 12 residues. Germline V lookup: CDR1 SEHNR, CDR2 FQNEAQ (reference sequence). CDR3 in amino acids: CASSLNHYEQYV. The CDR3 bases are TGTGCCAGCAGCTTAAACCACTACGAGCAGTACGTC.

This clonotype has more than one count but fewer than ten. In nucleotides, the CDR3 is TGCGCCAGCAGCCAAGGGGGAACAGGGGCTAAAGAGACCCAGTACTTC. It translates to CASSQGGTGAKETQYF. This rearrangement joins TRBV4-1 to TRBJ2-5; TRBD1 aligns across 7 bases. V was pared by 1 base and J by 3 bases, with 8 bases of the junction left unmatched. The CDR3 is 16 amino acids. Per the germline V gene, CDR1 is MGHRA and CDR2 is YSYEKL.

In this sample, this clonotype turned up a few times. V gene TRBV19 combines with J gene TRBJ2-3; TRBD1 agrees at 8 bases. The V and J ends lost 8 bases and 4 bases, in that order; junction bases with no gene match: 11. This CDR3 has 15 residues. Germline loops: CDR1 LNHDA, CDR2 SQIVND (reference sequence). The chain's CDR3 is CASCASRQGPDTQYF. CDR3 nucleotide sequence: TGTGCCAGTTGTGCGTCCCGACAGGGGCCAGATACGCAGTATTTT.

There are a few counts of this clonotype. The rearrangement uses TRBV4-2 and TRBJ1-4; TRBD1 agrees at 8 bases. The germline CDR1 and CDR2 sequences are LGHNA and YNFKEQ. The J segment lost 3 bases and the V segment lost 4 bases, leaving 4 bases of the junction unmatched. The CDR3 extends over 15 amino acids. The CDR3 region has the DNA TGTGCCAGCAGCCGCCGGGACAGGCCTAATGAAAAACTGTTTTTT. This translates into CASSRRDRPNEKLFF.

Remarks on this clonotype: The junction departs from the called germline gene at one end, perhaps through a read error. This chain uses TRBV5-3 with TRBJ2-7; 9 bases map to TRBD1. TRBV5-3 carries the ORF label, with uncertain function. The CDR3 runs 16 residues. The CDR3 loop reads CASSLLGQGSPYEQYF. CDR3 DNA sequence: TGTGCCAGCAGCTTGCTGGGACAGGGATCCCCCTACGAGCAGTACTTC.

This clonotype was recorded a few times. The rearrangement links TRBV7-2 to TRBJ1-1, with D maybe TRBD1 (5 bases). The CDR3 has 15 amino acids. CDR1 SGHTA and CDR2 FQGNSA come from the germline V gene. V dropped 5 bases and J dropped 1 base, with 14 bases sitting between them. The DNA for the CDR3 is TGTGCCAGCAGCGCCACCAGGGTTGGGAACACTGAAGCTTTCTTT. Its translation is CASSATRVGNTEAFF.

The CDR3 coding sequence is TGTGCCAGTAGTATAAGGGGAAAGATGAACACTGAAGCTTTCTTT. It encodes CASSIRGKMNTEAFF. V gene TRBV19 combines with J gene TRBJ1-1; D perhaps matches TRBD1 (5 bases). Germline assignment: CDR1 LNHDA and CDR2 SQIVND (reference sequence). This CDR3 contains 15 residues. V lost 2 bases, J lost 0 bases, and 10 bases lay in between.

This clonotype was detected a few times. This chain joins TRBV28 and TRBJ1-1; 7 bases agree with TRBD1. The CDR3 loop spans 13 amino acids. V lost 6 bases to trimming and J lost 5 bases; unmatched junction nucleotides: 6. CDR1 is MDHEN, CDR2 SYDVKM, per germline. Written as DNA, the CDR3 is TGTGCCAGCAGATCAGGGGGGCAAACTGAAGCTTTCTTT. Amino acids: CASRSGGQTEAFF.

This chain connects TRBV4-3 to TRBJ2-2, with a weak D call TRBD2 (5 bases). Trimming stripped 0 bases from V and 0 bases from J, with 11 bases between. This CDR3 is 17 amino acids long. Germline V CDR1 and CDR2: LGHNA, YSLEER. CDR3 sequence: CASSQELATPNTGELFF. The CDR3 region has the DNA TGCGCCAGCAGCCAAGAGCTAGCTACACCGAACACCGGGGAGCTGTTTTTT.

This clonotype showed up just a few times. V gene TRBV6-2 or TRBV6-3 combines with J gene TRBJ2-1, with a weak D call TRBD2 (6 bases). V gave up 6 bases and J gave up 6 bases, with 24 bases separating them. Germline-derived CDR1 and CDR2 are MNHEY and SVGEGT. The CDR3 is 17 amino acids. The CDR3 reads CASRTKGLSGPGNEQFF. In DNA form, the CDR3 reads TGTGCCAGCAGGACTAAAGGGCTTAGCGGTCCGGGCAATGAGCAGTTCTTC.

This clonotype occurred a few times. The V call is TRBV12-3 or TRBV12-4, the J call TRBJ1-5; no firm D call. Trimming removed 4 bases at V and 7 bases at J, with 17 bases between. This CDR3 comprises 15 residues. The CDR3 reads CASSSVWTTDQPQHF. The CDR3 bases are TGTGCCAGCAGTTCCGTATGGACCACCGACCAGCCCCAGCATTTT.

The V call is TRBV7-2, the J call TRBJ2-3; D unclear. V was trimmed by 3 bases and J by 1 base, leaving 8 bases between them. The CDR3 contains 14 residues. Germline V gene lookup returns CDR1 SGHTA and CDR2 FQGNSA. CDR3 in amino acids: CASSLDWGTDTQYF. The CDR3 coding sequence is TGTGCCAGCAGCTTGGATTGGGGCACAGATACGCAGTATTTT.

In this sample, this clonotype turned up a few times. This rearrangement joins TRBV5-1 to TRBJ2-3; D ambiguous. V was clipped by 4 bases and J by 1 base, with 13 bases between them. This CDR3 spans 15 amino acids. The germline V gene encodes CDR1 SGHRS and CDR2 YFSETQ. The CDR3 is CASSPSRRRTDTQYF. The CDR3 DNA sequence: TGCGCCAGCAGCCCCTCACGTAGACGCACAGATACGCAGTATTTT.

In this sample, this clonotype turned up many times. J is TRBJ1-1 and V is TRBV6-5; weak D call: TRBD1 (6 bases). Trimming removed 0 bases from V and 8 bases from J, with 13 bases in between. This CDR3 is 14 amino acids long. Germline CDR1 MNHEY, CDR2 SVGAGI. In nucleotides, the CDR3 is TGTGCCAGCAGTTACTCCCGGGGGGCTGGGGAAGCTTTCTTT. Protein product: CASSYSRGAGEAFF.

In this sample, this clonotype turned up a few times. This chain uses TRBV5-1 with TRBJ2-2, with D maybe TRBD1 (5 bases). The CDR3 is 16 residues long. Trimming shortened V by 4 bases and J by 7 bases, and 20 bases separated the two germline ends. CDR1 is SGHRS and CDR2 is YFSETQ in the germline V gene. DNA of the CDR3: TGCGCCAGCAGCGTGGTGTCAGGGCGAGGCGTCGGGGAGCTGTTTTTT. Amino acid sequence: CASSVVSGRGVGELFF.

There are many counts of this clonotype. This chain uses TRBV7-2 with TRBJ1-2; D ambiguous. Trimming shortened V by 0 bases and J by 5 bases, and 22 bases separated the two germline ends. Germline loops: CDR1 SGHTA, CDR2 FQGNSA. This CDR3 region has 18 residues. CDR3 sequence: CASSLARSGGSTPYGYTF. CDR3 nucleotides: TGTGCCAGCAGCTTAGCTCGTTCGGGTGGCTCAACGCCATATGGCTACACCTTC.

V and J are TRBV4-3 and TRBJ1-5, with D tentatively TRBD1 (6 bases). Germline V gene lookup returns CDR1 LGHNA and CDR2 YSLEER. This CDR3 has 19 residues. V lost 1 base and J 2 bases, leaving 21 bases between the germline ends. The CDR3 DNA follows: TGCGCCAGCAGCCAAGGGGGGCGTGGGAGGGTAGCTGGCAATCAGCCCCAGCATTTT. Residues: CASSQGGRGRVAGNQPQHF.